The entry below describes one T cell receptor beta chain. The antigen is unknown. This may come from a read error, since a much larger clone is one base off. Primed by a sample-barcoded 5' primer and a J-beta primer mix, a second PCR proceeded for about 7 to 11 cycles. With 12 random nucleotides, a template-switch adaptor tagged each individual cDNA molecule. TCRdb re-analysed the 5' RACE reads in MiXCR, keeping a single row per CDR3 protein. Of about 1.6 million distinct CDR3 sequences listed, roughly 32% are singletons. This CDR3 has 13 residues. From germline, CDR1 is MDHEN and CDR2 SYDVKM. The sample originates from a study of blood T cells in healthy people across ages. Study-wide results and caveats: Without sorted subsets, naive and antigen-experienced compartments could not be conclusively compared.

Total RNA amounts of at least 5 micrograms were extracted per sample. This TCR derives from a woman aged 30 to 39 in good health. The genes are TRBV28 and TRBJ2-3; the match to TRBD2 covers 10 bases. What was sequenced was blood. CDR3 DNA: TGTACCAGCAGCGGGGGGGGTACAGATACGCAGTATTTT. Its protein product is CTSSGGGTDTQYF.